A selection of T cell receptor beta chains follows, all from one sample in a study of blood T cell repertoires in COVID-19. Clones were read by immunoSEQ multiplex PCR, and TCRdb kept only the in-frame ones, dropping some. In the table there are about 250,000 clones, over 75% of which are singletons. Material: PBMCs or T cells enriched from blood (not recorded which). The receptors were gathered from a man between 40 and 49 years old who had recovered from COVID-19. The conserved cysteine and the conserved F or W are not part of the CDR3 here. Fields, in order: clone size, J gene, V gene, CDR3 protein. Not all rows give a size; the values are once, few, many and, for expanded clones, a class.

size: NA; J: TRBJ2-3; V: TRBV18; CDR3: ASSFNGGGPTDTQY
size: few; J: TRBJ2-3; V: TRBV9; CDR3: ASSFLAGGAGDTQY
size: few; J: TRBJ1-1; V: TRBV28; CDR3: ASSTGLSGTEAF
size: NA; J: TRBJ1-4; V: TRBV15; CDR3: ATSSGVTNEKLF
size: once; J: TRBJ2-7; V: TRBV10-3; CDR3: AISELKGSMYEQY
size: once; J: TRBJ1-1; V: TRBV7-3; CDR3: ASSPVLEGRTEAF
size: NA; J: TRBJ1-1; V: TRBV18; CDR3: ASSLTGYDEAF
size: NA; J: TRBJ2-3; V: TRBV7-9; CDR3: ASSSGQDQDTQY
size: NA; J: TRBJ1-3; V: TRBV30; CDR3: AFTLGNTIY
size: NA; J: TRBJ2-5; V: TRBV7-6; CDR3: ASSYLENSETQY
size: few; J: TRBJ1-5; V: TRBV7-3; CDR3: ASSTTPGQPQH
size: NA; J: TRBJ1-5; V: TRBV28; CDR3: ATTRQGGSQPQH
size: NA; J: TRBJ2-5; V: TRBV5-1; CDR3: ASSPGDSQETQY
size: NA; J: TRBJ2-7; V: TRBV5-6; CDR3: ASQGQGLSYEQY
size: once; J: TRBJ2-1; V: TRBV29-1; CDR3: SVEPQGAGYNEQF
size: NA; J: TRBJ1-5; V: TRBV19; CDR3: ASSRVGGALNQPQH
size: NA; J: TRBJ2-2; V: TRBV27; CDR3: ASSFPRTSGNTGELF
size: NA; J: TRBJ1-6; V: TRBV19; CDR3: ASSPTTGNNSPLH
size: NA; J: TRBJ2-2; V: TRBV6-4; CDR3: ASSVEWITGGELF
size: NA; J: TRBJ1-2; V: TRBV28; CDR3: ASNAQGAPSEGYT
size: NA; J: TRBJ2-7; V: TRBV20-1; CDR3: SASAGQGTYEQY
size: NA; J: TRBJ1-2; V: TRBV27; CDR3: ASSLDRGAYGYT
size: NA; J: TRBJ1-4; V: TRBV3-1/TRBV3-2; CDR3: ASSFQTGVGEKLF
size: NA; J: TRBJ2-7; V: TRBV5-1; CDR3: ASSPDNSYEQY
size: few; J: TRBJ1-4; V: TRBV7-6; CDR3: ASSSSRSTGAKVNEKLF
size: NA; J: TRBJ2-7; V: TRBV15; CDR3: ATSRDRANEQY
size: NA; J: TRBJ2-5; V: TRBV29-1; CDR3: SVGQGAFETQY
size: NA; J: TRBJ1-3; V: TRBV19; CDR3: ASSNGRGGSGNTIY
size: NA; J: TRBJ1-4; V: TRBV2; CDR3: ASRDRGYNEKLF
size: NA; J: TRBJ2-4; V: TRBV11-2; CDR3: ASSTPGHLAKNIQY
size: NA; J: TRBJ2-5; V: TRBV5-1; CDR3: ASYGTGGDETQY
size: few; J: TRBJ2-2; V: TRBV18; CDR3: ASSPGGRTDNTGELF
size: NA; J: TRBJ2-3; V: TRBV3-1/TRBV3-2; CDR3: ASSQTGLAGSTDTQY
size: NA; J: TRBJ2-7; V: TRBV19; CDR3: ASNIGTSGSYEQY
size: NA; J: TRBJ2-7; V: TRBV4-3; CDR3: ASSQAVTGGYEQY
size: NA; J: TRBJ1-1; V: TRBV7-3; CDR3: ASSLGEGMNTEAF
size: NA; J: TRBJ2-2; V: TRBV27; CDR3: ASRPKSAGLGGELF
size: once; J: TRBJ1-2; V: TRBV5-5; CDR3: ASSSRSFQRDYGYT
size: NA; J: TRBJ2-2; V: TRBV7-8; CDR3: ASSLARGSNTGELF
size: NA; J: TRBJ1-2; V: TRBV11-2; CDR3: ASSLPEFYGYT
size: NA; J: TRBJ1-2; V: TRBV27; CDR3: ASSPGQGGGYT
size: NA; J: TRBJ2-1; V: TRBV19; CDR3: ASSIGDRGVLGDFYNEQF
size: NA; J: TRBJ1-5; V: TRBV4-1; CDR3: ASSHREDSNQPQH
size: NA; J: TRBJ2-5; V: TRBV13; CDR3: ASSPGTSGALQTQY
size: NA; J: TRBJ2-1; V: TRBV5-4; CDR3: ASSPPGTSGLYNEQF